The 29 T cell receptor beta chains below come from one sample, sequenced in a study of T cell responses to AZD1222 COVID-19 vaccine. Sequencing used immunoSEQ multiplex PCR; TCRdb keeps in-frame clones, though not all of them. The sample gives more than 250,000 clones, just over 90% of which show up once; less than 0.65% is in the top ten. The sequenced sample was peripheral blood, obtained on day 0 of AZD1222 vaccination. Receptors originate from an adult in good health.

As for this clone: At the DNA level, this CDR3 is encoded by other sequences in the same sample as well. The chain links TRBV2 to TRBJ2-3; D ambiguous. The ends were cut back, 4 bases at V and 6 bases at J, with 5 bases in the middle. Germline V gene sequence: CDR1 SNHLY, CDR2 FYNNEI. The CDR3 is made up of 11 amino acids. The CDR3 sequence: CASSAADTQYF. CDR3 nucleotides: TGTGCCAGCAGTGCGGCCGATACGCAGTATTTT.

With respect to this clone: A read error may produce the germline difference seen at one junction end. The CDR3 coding sequence is TGTGCCAGCATCTTGAGCGGGAAATACAATGAGCAGTTCTTC. Translation gives CASILSGKYNEQFF. This chain uses TRBV5-6 with TRBJ2-1, with 7 bases aligning to TRBD2. The CDR3 spans 14 residues. Germline V gene sequence: CDR1 SGHDT, CDR2 YYEEEE.

The rearrangement joins TRBV18 to TRBJ1-5; a weak D match, TRBD1 (5 bases). The CDR3 has 14 residues. Per germline, CDR1 KGHSH and CDR2 LQKENI. V lost 6 bases and J 7 bases, leaving 16 bases between the germline ends. The CDR3 sequence: CASSGRGSRQPQHF. The CDR3, as DNA: TGTGCCAGCTCCGGGAGGGGAAGTCGACAGCCCCAGCATTTT.

Comment on this clone: Within the sample, other DNA sequences also encode this same CDR3. The rearrangement uses TRBV20-1 and TRBJ2-7; D remains ambiguous. CDR3 length: 11 residues. Trimming left V 0 bases short and J 4 bases short, with 4 bases between. In germline, CDR1 is DFQATT, CDR2 SNEGSKA (reference sequence). Written as DNA, the CDR3 is TGCAGTGCTAGAGATAGTTACGAGCAGTACTTC. It codes for CSARDSYEQYF.

This clone has just one count. The chain uses TRBV28 and TRBJ1-1; unclear D gene. Trimming removed 2 bases from V and 1 base from J, with 11 bases in between. From germline, CDR1 is MDHEN and CDR2 SYDVKM. This CDR3 is built from 15 residues. CDR3 nucleotides: TGTGCCAGCAGTTTAGGCCGAGGGAGGAACACTGAAGCTTTCTTT. It is translated as CASSLGRGRNTEAFF.

The chain employs TRBV5-6 and TRBJ1-2; D is unclear. V shed 5 bases and J shed 4 bases, with 18 bases lying between them. The CDR3 spans 15 residues. From germline, CDR1 is SGHDT and CDR2 YYEEEE. In DNA form, the CDR3 reads TGTGCCAGCAGGGAAGGCGGATCGAAGGGCTATGGCTACACCTTC. Its protein is CASREGGSKGYGYTF.

In this sample, this clone turned up a few times. This chain joins TRBV5-1 and TRBJ2-1; perhaps TRBD2 as D (6 bases). CDR3 length: 18 amino acids. Trimming took off 0 bases at V and 0 bases at J, with 16 bases between the two ends. Germline assignment: CDR1 SGHRS and CDR2 YFSETQ. The CDR3 nucleotides read TGCGCCAGCAGCTTGGATTCCTTACGGGGGTCCTCCTACAATGAGCAGTTCTTC. This codes for CASSLDSLRGSSYNEQFF.

The genes are TRBV30 and TRBJ2-3; D unresolved. Trimming took off 4 bases at V and 0 bases at J, with 11 bases between the two ends. The CDR3 extends over 14 amino acids. Germline assignment: CDR1 GTSNPN and CDR2 SVGIG (reference sequence). For the CDR3, the DNA is TGTGCCTGGAACGGCGGTCCTAGCACAGATACGCAGTATTTT. This sequence encodes CAWNGGPSTDTQYF.

A single count supports this clone. This chain joins TRBV7-8 and TRBJ2-1; 8 bases match TRBD2. V trimming: 4 bases; J trimming: 6 bases; junction bases outside the gene matches: 2. The CDR3 extends over 13 amino acids. Germline V gives CDR1 SGHVS, CDR2 FQNEAQ. CDR3 sequence (DNA): TGTGCCAGCAGCTCCGGGAGGGCCAATGAGCAGTTCTTC. Encoded protein: CASSSGRANEQFF.

V usage is TRBV9 and J usage is TRBJ2-7; 9 positions agree with TRBD1. Losses at the gene ends were 3 bases for V and 3 bases for J; bases not matched to a gene: 4. Germline V CDR1 and CDR2: SGDLS, YYNGEE. The CDR3 runs to 14 residues. CDR3 nucleotide sequence: TGTGCCAGCAGCGCCCGGGACAGGGACTACGAGCAGTACTTC. Its translation: CASSARDRDYEQYF.

For this clone: Other DNA sequences from this sample encode an identical CDR3 as well. The chain employs TRBV20-1 and TRBJ2-1, with no clear D. V lost 3 bases, J lost 5 bases, and 8 bases lay in between. The germline CDR1 and CDR2 sequences are DFQATT and SNEGSKA (reference sequence). The CDR3 runs to 12 residues. The CDR3 DNA sequence: TGCAGTGCTAGTCCCGAACACAATGAGCAGTTCTTC. Amino acid sequence: CSASPEHNEQFF.

On this clone: Distinct nucleotide sequences in the sample also encode this CDR3. The rearrangement uses TRBV5-1 and TRBJ1-1; unclear D gene. Germline loops: CDR1 SGHRS, CDR2 YFSETQ. V was clipped by 0 bases and J by 0 bases, with 6 bases between them. The CDR3 covers 14 residues. This CDR3 is CASSLGRLNTEAFF. CDR3 nucleotides: TGCGCCAGCAGCTTGGGCAGGCTGAACACTGAAGCTTTCTTT.

The V call is TRBV5-6, the J call TRBJ2-7, with 8 bases fitting TRBD1. The CDR3 sequence is 15 residues long. The V gene's germline CDR1 is SGHDT and CDR2 YYEEEE. V trimming: 0 bases; J trimming: 2 bases; junction bases outside the gene matches: 4. CDR3 in DNA: TGTGCCAGCAGCTTGGTGACAGGGGAGCCCTACGAGCAGTACTTC. Protein product: CASSLVTGEPYEQYF.

The V gene is TRBV7-2, the J gene TRBJ2-3; 8 bases fit TRBD1. V lost 1 base, J lost 6 bases, and 15 bases stayed unmatched. Germline-derived CDR1 and CDR2 are SGHTA and FQGNSA. The CDR3 has 18 residues. CDR3 sequence (DNA): TGTGCCAGCAGCTTAGAAGGCAGGGGGCGTCCGAATTGGGATACGCAGTATTTT. This gives the protein CASSLEGRGRPNWDTQYF.

The CDR3 is CASSVEGRYGYTF. CDR3 DNA sequence: TGTGCCAGCAGCGTAGAGGGACGCTATGGCTACACCTTC. V usage is TRBV9 and J usage is TRBJ1-2; maybe TRBD1 (5 bases). V was pared by 0 bases and J by 4 bases, with 7 bases between. The CDR3 extends over 13 amino acids. CDR1 SGDLS and CDR2 YYNGEE come from the germline V gene.

The V gene is TRBV19, the J gene TRBJ2-1, with no clear D. CDR1 and CDR2 (germline): LNHDA, SQIVND (reference sequence). V was clipped by 7 bases and J by 0 bases, with 13 bases between them. The CDR3 is 15 amino acids. The CDR3 reads CASKGSESSYNEQFF. The CDR3 nucleotides read TGTGCCAGTAAGGGCTCGGAAAGCTCCTACAATGAGCAGTTCTTC.

The chain carries TRBV6-5 and TRBJ1-2; possible D gene TRBD1, 5 bases. The CDR3 covers 11 residues. Between the trimmed V and J ends, which lost 7 bases and 4 bases, there was a span of 7 bases. Germline V gene data show CDR1 as MNHEY and CDR2 as SVGAGI. Written as DNA, the CDR3 is TGTGCCAGCACCGACAGCTATGGCTACACCTTC. It translates to CASTDSYGYTF.

This clone was detected only once. This CDR3 is also generated by other DNA sequences in the sample. The chain combines TRBV7-9 with TRBJ1-3, with D unclear. V shed 5 bases and J shed 0 bases, with 11 bases lying between them. Germline CDR1 reads SEHNR; CDR2 reads FQNEAQ (reference sequence). CDR3 size: 15 residues. DNA for the CDR3: TGTGCCAGCAGCCCCACCGGGAGCTCTGGAAACACCATATATTTT. As protein: CASSPTGSSGNTIYF.

The V gene is TRBV25-1, the J gene TRBJ2-3; 11 bases line up with TRBD1. This CDR3 spans 16 amino acids. Germline V CDR1 and CDR2: MGHDK, SYGVNS. V shed 5 bases, J shed 5 bases, and the junction held 9 bases outside the gene matches. For the CDR3, the DNA is TGTGCCAGCAGTCCAATGGACAGGGGGCTGGGAGATACGCAGTATTTT. Amino acids: CASSPMDRGLGDTQYF.

This rearrangement joins TRBV5-1 to TRBJ2-2, with D tentatively TRBD1 or TRBD2 (6 bases each). The CDR3 is made up of 14 amino acids. V shed 0 bases and J shed 6 bases, with 9 bases lying between them. CDR1 and CDR2 from the germline V gene are SGHRS and YFSETQ. CDR3 nucleotides: TGCGCCAGCAGCTTGGATAGGGGGGCCGGGGAGCTGTTTTTT. It encodes CASSLDRGAGELFF.

CDR3 DNA: TGTGCCAGCAGTGAAGGGAACCTGAACACTGAAGCTTTCTTT. Amino acid sequence: CASSEGNLNTEAFF. The rearrangement links TRBV2 to TRBJ1-1, with D uncertain. The germline gives CDR1 SNHLY, CDR2 FYNNEI. V lost 1 base, J lost 0 bases, and 6 bases lay in between. The CDR3 is made up of 14 amino acids.

The chain is built from TRBV2 and TRBJ2-7; 10 nucleotides agree with TRBD1. This CDR3 spans 15 amino acids. The J segment lost 2 bases and the V segment lost 3 bases, leaving 4 bases of the junction unmatched. Germline lookup yields CDR1 SNHLY and CDR2 FYNNEI. The CDR3 reads CASSERDRGTYEQYF. In DNA form, the CDR3 reads TGTGCCAGCAGTGAGCGGGACAGGGGTACCTACGAGCAGTACTTC.

This clone occurred once. This rearrangement joins TRBV27 to TRBJ2-5, with D uncertain. V was trimmed by 5 bases and J by 2 bases, leaving 15 bases between them. CDR1 and CDR2 (germline): MNHEY, SMNVEV (reference sequence). CDR3 size: 15 residues. This CDR3 is CASSTSPGRQETQYF. The CDR3 DNA reads as TGTGCCAGCAGTACGTCCCCCGGGCGACAAGAGACCCAGTACTTC.

The chain links TRBV19 to TRBJ2-7; possibly TRBD1 for D (5 bases). Trimming removed 3 bases from V and 0 bases from J, with 9 bases in between. The CDR3 has 14 residues. The germline V gene encodes CDR1 LNHDA and CDR2 SQIVND (reference sequence). CDR3 in DNA: TGTGCCAGTAGTATCGCCGACAGCTCCTACGAGCAGTACTTC. The encoded protein is CASSIADSSYEQYF.

The chain has TRBV7-9 and TRBJ2-2; D remains unclear. The V gene lost 5 bases and the J gene lost 6 bases, with 13 bases spanning the gap. The V gene's germline CDR1 is SEHNR and CDR2 FQNEAQ (reference sequence). The CDR3 runs to 14 residues. In DNA form, the CDR3 reads TGTGCCAGCAGCCTCCTTAGTTATCCCGGGGAGCTGTTTTTT. It encodes CASSLLSYPGELFF.

V and J are TRBV27 and TRBJ2-3; D possibly corresponds to TRBD2 (5 bases). The CDR3 has 15 residues. V was pared by 0 bases and J by 2 bases, with 9 bases between. Germline lookup yields CDR1 MNHEY and CDR2 SMNVEV (reference sequence). The CDR3 DNA follows: TGTGCCAGCAGTTTATCGCAGCGGACCACAGATACGCAGTATTTT. It translates to CASSLSQRTTDTQYF.

The chain uses TRBV6-5 and TRBJ2-1, with D unresolved. Germline V gene data show CDR1 as MNHEY and CDR2 as SVGAGI. Trimming pared 4 bases from V and 11 bases from J, leaving 15 bases between. The CDR3 extends over 13 amino acids. CDR3 sequence: CASSSSNTYKQFF. The CDR3 coding sequence is TGTGCCAGCAGTTCATCCAACACCTATAAGCAGTTCTTC.

A single count supports this clone. The chain links TRBV4-1 to TRBJ1-5; 7 bases align to TRBD1. Germline-derived CDR1 and CDR2 are MGHRA and YSYEKL. The CDR3 length is 14 residues. Unmatched junction bases numbered 8, after V lost 11 bases and J lost 1 base. CDR3 nucleotide sequence: TGCGCCTGGGAAACAGGGGCCAGCAATCAGCCCCAGCATTTT. Protein sequence: CAWETGASNQPQHF.

The chain combines TRBV27 with TRBJ2-7; 7 bases match TRBD1. Germline loops: CDR1 MNHEY, CDR2 SMNVEV (reference sequence). Trimming cost V 2 bases and J 3 bases; bases outside gene matches: 7. There are 15 residues in the CDR3. The CDR3 DNA follows: TGTGCCAGCAGTTTAGGGGGACAGATCATCTACGAGCAGTACTTC. Protein product: CASSLGGQIIYEQYF.